This T cell receptor (beta chain) was identified during a study of cytomegalovirus exposure and HLA in healthy donors. Broader study findings: With later analysis, a missense DCLRE1C variant became linked to TCR beta V- and J-gene trimming.

The PCR contained 60 Vbeta and 13 Jbeta primers. The assay was immunoSEQ multiplex PCR, and TCRdb's table has in-frame clones only and misses some. The sample yields 130,000 or so clones, approximately 78% seen once. CDR1 MNHNY and CDR2 SVGAGI come from the germline V gene (reference sequence). The V and J ends lost 2 bases and 2 bases respectively, with 8 bases between them. This CDR3 is built from 14 residues. Points on this clone: Antigen: not known.

The chain uses TRBV6-6 and TRBJ2-3; D is unresolved. Sequencing was done on a sample of PBMCs. The sequence was collected from a man between 18 and 35 years old in good health and CMV-seropositive. The CDR3 loop reads CASSYGENTDTQYF. CDR3 bases: TGTGCCAGCAGTTACGGTGAGAACACAGATACGCAGTATTTT.